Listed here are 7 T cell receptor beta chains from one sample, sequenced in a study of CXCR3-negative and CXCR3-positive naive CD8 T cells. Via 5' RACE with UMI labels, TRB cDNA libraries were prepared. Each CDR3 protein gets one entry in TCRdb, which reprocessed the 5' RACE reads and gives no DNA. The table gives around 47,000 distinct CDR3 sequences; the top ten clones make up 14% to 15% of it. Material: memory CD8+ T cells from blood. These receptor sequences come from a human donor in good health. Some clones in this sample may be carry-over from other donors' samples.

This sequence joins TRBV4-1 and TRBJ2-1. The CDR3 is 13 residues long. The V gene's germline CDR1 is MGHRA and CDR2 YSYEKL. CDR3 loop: CASSQAYYYEQFF.

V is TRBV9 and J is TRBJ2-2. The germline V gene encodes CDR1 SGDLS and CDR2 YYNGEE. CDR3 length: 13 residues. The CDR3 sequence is CASSVKSTGELFF.

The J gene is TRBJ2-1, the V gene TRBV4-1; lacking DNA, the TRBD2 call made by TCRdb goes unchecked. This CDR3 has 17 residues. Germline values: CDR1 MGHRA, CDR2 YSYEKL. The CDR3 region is CASSQEDWLSSYNEQFF.

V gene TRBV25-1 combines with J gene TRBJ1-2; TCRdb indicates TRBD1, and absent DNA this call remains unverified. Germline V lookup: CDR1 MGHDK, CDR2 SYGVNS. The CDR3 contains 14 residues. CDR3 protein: CATEPTGFNYGYTF.

The chain's CDR3 is CSVEAQASSYNEQFF. The chain combines TRBV29-1 with TRBJ2-1; TCRdb's assignment of TRBD1 cannot be checked, as there is no DNA. There are 15 residues in the CDR3. Germline assignment: CDR1 SQVTM and CDR2 ANQGSEA.

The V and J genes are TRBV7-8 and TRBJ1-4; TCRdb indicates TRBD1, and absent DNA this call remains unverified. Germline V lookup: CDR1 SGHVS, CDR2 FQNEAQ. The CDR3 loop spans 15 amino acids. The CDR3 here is CASSPPDRDREKLFF.

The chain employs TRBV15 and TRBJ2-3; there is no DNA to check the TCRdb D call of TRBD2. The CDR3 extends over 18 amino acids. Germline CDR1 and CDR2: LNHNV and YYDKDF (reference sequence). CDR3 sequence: CATSLGASGGGHTDTQYF.